Sequencing of this T cell receptor (beta chain) was carried out in a study of technical replicates of blood from a few donors. Measured with immunoSEQ multiplex PCR; TCRdb has only the in-frame clones, and not every one. The sample has approximately 13,000 clones, around four fifths seen once; the top ten hold about 9.9%. Trimming cost V 5 bases and J 4 bases; bases outside gene matches: 7. Looked up from germline, CDR1 is MNHEY and CDR2 is SMNVEV (reference sequence). The CDR3 runs 14 residues. This chain uses TRBV27 with TRBJ1-1; 7 nucleotides agree with TRBD1. This TCR was sampled from a human donor in good health. Sequenced material: PBMCs. The CDR3 DNA follows: TGTGCCAGCAGTCCGAACAGGGGTTCCACTGAAGCTTTCTTT. It is translated as CASSPNRGSTEAFF.